This T cell receptor (beta chain) was retrieved from a study of blood T cell repertoires in COVID-19. Trimming cost V 5 bases and J 7 bases; bases outside gene matches: 8. This CDR3 has 15 residues. CDR1 and CDR2 (germline): MDHEN, SYDVKM. The repertoire was sequenced with immunoSEQ multiplex PCR; TCRdb's copy has only in-frame clones and lacks some. The sample records under 200,000 clones, about 80% being singletons. The chain combines TRBV28 with TRBJ2-2; 9 bases line up with TRBD1. This sequence originates from a man aged 70-80 years who had recovered from COVID-19. Sequenced: peripheral blood. The CDR3 protein is CASSPTGGANGELFF. In DNA, the CDR3 is TGTGCCAGCAGTCCCACAGGGGGCGCGAACGGGGAGCTGTTTTTT.